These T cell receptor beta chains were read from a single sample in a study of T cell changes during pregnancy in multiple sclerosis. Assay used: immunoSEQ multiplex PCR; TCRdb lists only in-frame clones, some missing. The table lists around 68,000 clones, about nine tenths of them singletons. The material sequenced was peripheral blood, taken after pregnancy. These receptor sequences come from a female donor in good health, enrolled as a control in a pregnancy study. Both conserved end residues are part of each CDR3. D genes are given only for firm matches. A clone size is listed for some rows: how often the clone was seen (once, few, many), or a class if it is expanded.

TGTGCCAGCAGTGTTGAGCGATCCACAGATACGCAGTATTTT,CASSVERSTDTQYF,-,14,TRBV27,TRBJ2-3,-
TGTGCCAGCAGTCACGGACAGGGGAACACTGAAGCTTTCTTT,CASSHGQGNTEAFF,TRBD1,14,TRBV6-6,TRBJ1-1,-
TGTGCCAGCAGTCCCCAGGGACAGATATCGTCCGGGGAGCTGTTTTTT,CASSPQGQISSGELFF,TRBD1,16,TRBV9,TRBJ2-2,-
TGCGCCAGCAGCTTGGCAGGGACAGGGGGCGAAGGCTACACCTTC,CASSLAGTGGEGYTF,TRBD1,15,TRBV5-1,TRBJ1-2,-
TGTGCCAGCAGCTTACTGGGCCGCTACACTGAAGCTTTCTTT,CASSLLGRYTEAFF,-,14,TRBV13,TRBJ1-1,-
TGTGCCAGCAGTTGGCAGGGCCATGGCTACACCTTC,CASSWQGHGYTF,-,12,TRBV25-1,TRBJ1-2,-
TGCGCCAGCAGCCAAGATTCCAGTCCGTCTGGAAACACCATATATTTT,CASSQDSSPSGNTIYF,-,16,TRBV4-3,TRBJ1-3,once
TGCGCCAGCAGACTAGCGGGGGGGCCCTCAGATACGCAGTATTTT,CASRLAGGPSDTQYF,TRBD2,15,TRBV5-1,TRBJ2-3,-
TGTGCCAGCAGCTTACGTGTAGGGGGCACTGAAGCTTTCTTT,CASSLRVGGTEAFF,-,14,TRBV7-8,TRBJ1-1,-
TGTGCCAGTAGTGGACTAGACGGGATCTATCAGCCCCAGCATTTT,CASSGLDGIYQPQHF,-,15,TRBV19,TRBJ1-5,-
TGTGCCAGCTCTAAGGGACAGAACACTGAAGCTTTCTTT,CASSKGQNTEAFF,-,13,TRBV18,TRBJ1-1,-
TGTGCCTGGAGCCTTGCCAGGGGGGCAGAAAAACTGTTTTTT,CAWSLARGAEKLFF,TRBD1,14,TRBV30,TRBJ1-4,-
TGTGCCAGTGGGACAGGGGGCCACGAGCAGTACTTC,CASGTGGHEQYF,TRBD1,12,TRBV19,TRBJ2-7,-
TGTGCCAGTAGGCATTACAGGGGGGCGAACACTGAAGCTTTCTTT,CASRHYRGANTEAFF,TRBD1,15,TRBV19,TRBJ1-1,-
TGTGCCAGCTCACCTGGGACAGGCTACCGCGAAGGCTACACCTTC,CASSPGTGYREGYTF,TRBD1,15,TRBV18,TRBJ1-2,-
TGTGCCAGCAGTTACGCCAGGTTCTCTGGGGCCAACGTCCTGACTTTC,CASSYARFSGANVLTF,-,16,TRBV6-5,TRBJ2-6,-
TGCGCCAGCAGCCAAGATAGAGGCTCTGGAAACACCATATATTTT,CASSQDRGSGNTIYF,-,15,TRBV4-1,TRBJ1-3,-
TGTGCCAGTAGTGACACCATCCGGGACACGATAAATGAAAAACTGTTTTTT,CASSDTIRDTINEKLFF,-,17,TRBV19,TRBJ1-4,-
TGTGCCAGCAGCTTAGGCTTTGGACTAAACACTGAAGCTTTCTTT,CASSLGFGLNTEAFF,-,15,TRBV11-2,TRBJ1-1,-
TGTGCCAGCAGGGTCAGACAGGGTGGCGTTTCACCCCTCCACTTT,CASRVRQGGVSPLHF,TRBD1,15,TRBV27,TRBJ1-6,-
TGTGCCACCAGCCTCTCCCTTGGAAACACCATATATTTT,CATSLSLGNTIYF,-,13,TRBV15,TRBJ1-3,once
TGTGCCAGTAGTATCGGCGGCGGGGGGGCCGTGGGTGAGCAGTTCTTC,CASSIGGGGAVGEQFF,TRBD2,16,TRBV19,TRBJ2-1,once
TGTGCCAGCAGCGGACAGGGTCCTCTGTTCTTC,CASSGQGPLFF,TRBD1,11,TRBV13,TRBJ2-1,-
TGTGCCAGCAGTGATAGAAGGAGTTCAGAGACCCAGTACTTC,CASSDRRSSETQYF,-,14,TRBV2,TRBJ2-5,once
TGTGCCAGTACCACAGGAACGTTCGGCTATGGCTACACCTTC,CASTTGTFGYGYTF,-,14,TRBV19,TRBJ1-2,-
TGCGCCAGCAGCCTACTAGCGGGAGAGTACAATGAGCAGTTCTTC,CASSLLAGEYNEQFF,TRBD2,15,TRBV5-1,TRBJ2-1,-
TGTGCTAGTGGTTTGTTGACAGGCAGCTCCTACAATGAGCAGTTCTTC,CASGLLTGSSYNEQFF,-,16,TRBV12-5,TRBJ2-1,-
TGTGCCACCAGCACCATGGGACAGGGCGAGCAGTACTTC,CATSTMGQGEQYF,TRBD1,13,TRBV15,TRBJ2-7,many
TGTGCCAGTATTGTTGGCGGGGGCGGGTTCACTGAAGCTTTCTTT,CASIVGGGGFTEAFF,-,15,TRBV19,TRBJ1-1,few
TGTGCCAGCAGCGTAGCCGGGAACACTGAAGCTTTCTTT,CASSVAGNTEAFF,-,13,TRBV9,TRBJ1-1,-
TGTGCCAGCAGTTGGGACAGGGAAATGAACGAGCAGTACTTC,CASSWDREMNEQYF,TRBD1,14,TRBV6-5,TRBJ2-7,-
TGTGCCAGCAGCTTAAGATGGAGCGAAGCTAGCGGGGATCTTCTAGCCAAAAACATTCAGTACTTC,CASSLRWSEASGDLLAKNIQYF,TRBD2,22,TRBV7-8,TRBJ2-4,-
TGTGCCAGCAGCCAAGGGGCAGGGAGGGGGAACACTGAAGCTTTCTTT,CASSQGAGRGNTEAFF,-,16,TRBV4-2,TRBJ1-1,-
TGTGCCAGCAGCTTCCGAGACAGGGAATACAATGAGCAGTTCTTC,CASSFRDREYNEQFF,TRBD1,15,TRBV5-8,TRBJ2-1,-
TGTGCCAGCAGACCAGACAGGGAATACGAGCAGTACTTC,CASRPDREYEQYF,TRBD1,13,TRBV2,TRBJ2-7,-
TGTGCCAGCTCACCACCTACGCAGGGGGCCGGCGGGGAGCTGTTTTTT,CASSPPTQGAGGELFF,TRBD1,16,TRBV18,TRBJ2-2,-
TGTGCCAGCAGCCGGGGGACTAGCGGGGGCGCGAACACCGGGGAGCTGTTTTTT,CASSRGTSGGANTGELFF,TRBD2,18,TRBV5-8,TRBJ2-2,-
TGCGCCAGCAGCCATGAGGGACTCCCCCAAGAGACCCAGTACTTC,CASSHEGLPQETQYF,-,15,TRBV4-1,TRBJ2-5,-
TGTGCCAGCAGATGGACAGCGAACTCCTACGAGCAGTACTTC,CASRWTANSYEQYF,-,14,TRBV6-6,TRBJ2-7,-
TGTGCCAGCAGCGTAGATGTTTCGGGGTTGGAGACCCAGTACTTC,CASSVDVSGLETQYF,-,15,TRBV9,TRBJ2-5,-
TGTGCCAGCAGCATCGGGCTTACGGGGGAGCCCCAGCATTTT,CASSIGLTGEPQHF,-,14,TRBV7-9,TRBJ1-5,-
TGTGCCAGCAGTTACTCCCCGGGACAGGGTTATGAAAAGCTGTTTTTT,CASSYSPGQGYEKLFF,TRBD1,16,TRBV6-6,TRBJ1-4,-
TGTGCCAGCTGCCCGGGGGGACCACTTCAAGGGCAGTTCTTC,CASCPGGPLQGQFF,TRBD2,14,TRBV6-5,TRBJ2-1,-
TGTGCCAGCAGCCAGACCCGGGACAGATACTACGAGCAGTACTTC,CASSQTRDRYYEQYF,TRBD1,15,TRBV7-3,TRBJ2-7,-
TGTGCCAGCAGAGGGGTACCTACAGATGAGCAGTTCTTC,CASRGVPTDEQFF,-,13,TRBV2,TRBJ2-1,once
TGTGCCTGGGGACCCGGGCGGGGTTACGAGCAGTACTTC,CAWGPGRGYEQYF,-,13,TRBV30,TRBJ2-7,-
TGTGCCAGCAGAAAAGGGACACAAAATCAGCCCCAGCATTTT,CASRKGTQNQPQHF,-,14,TRBV6-1,TRBJ1-5,-